The T cell receptor (beta chain) described here comes from a study of control samples from healthy donors and cancer patients. Profiled with immunoSEQ multiplex PCR; TCRdb holds only in-frame clones, not every one. Here the sample spans about 54,000 clones, around 96% being singletons. The clonotype was recovered from a woman in her twenties or thirties in good health. The sample consisted of blood.

The CDR3 sequence: CASSPGGDSPLHF. DNA for the CDR3: TGTGCCAGCAGCCCCGGGGGGGATTCACCCCTCCACTTT. The rearrangement joins TRBV7-3 to TRBJ1-6; a possible D gene is TRBD1 (5 bases). Trimming took 5 bases from V and 8 from J, leaving 10 bases between them. Germline CDR1 SGHTA, CDR2 FQGTGA. This CDR3 has 13 residues.